This T cell receptor beta chain was sequenced in a study of graft-versus-host responses after intestinal transplantation. Clones were read by immunoSEQ multiplex PCR, and TCRdb kept only the in-frame ones, dropping some. The sample gives fewer than 25,000 clones, under 45% of which show up once; about 0.7% is in the top ten. Trimming removed 4 bases from V and 1 base from J, with 13 bases in between. The CDR3 is 15 residues long. CDR1 is LGHNA and CDR2 is YSLEER in the germline V gene. The source material was alloreactive CD4+ T cells from a mixed lymphocyte reaction culture, sampled before intestinal transplant. Subset: CFSE-low proliferating T cells sorted from roughly 6-day pre-transplant mixed lymphocyte reaction (GvH or HvG direction). This chain uses TRBV4-3 with TRBJ1-2; perhaps TRBD1 as D (5 bases). This TCR was sampled from a human patient who received an intestinal transplant. Here the CDR3 DNA reads TGCGCCAGCAGCCCTGGACATGCCCTTAACTATGGCTACACCTTC. Encoded protein: CASSPGHALNYGYTF.